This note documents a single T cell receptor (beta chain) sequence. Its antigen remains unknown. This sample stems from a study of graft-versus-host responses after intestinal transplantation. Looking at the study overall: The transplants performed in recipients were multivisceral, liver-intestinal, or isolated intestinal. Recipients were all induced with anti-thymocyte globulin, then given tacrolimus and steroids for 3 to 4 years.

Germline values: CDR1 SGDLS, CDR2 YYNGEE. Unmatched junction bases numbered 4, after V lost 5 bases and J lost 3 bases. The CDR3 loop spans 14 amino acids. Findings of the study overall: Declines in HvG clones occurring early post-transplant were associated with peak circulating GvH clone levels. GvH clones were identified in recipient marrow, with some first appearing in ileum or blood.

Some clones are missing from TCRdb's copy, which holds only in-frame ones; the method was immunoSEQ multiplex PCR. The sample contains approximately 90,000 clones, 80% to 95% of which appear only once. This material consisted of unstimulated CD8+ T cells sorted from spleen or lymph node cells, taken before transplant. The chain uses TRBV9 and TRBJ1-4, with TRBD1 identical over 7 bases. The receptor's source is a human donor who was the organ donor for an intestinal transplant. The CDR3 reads CASSDRAANEKLFF. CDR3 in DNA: TGTGCCAGCAGTGACAGGGCGGCTAATGAAAAACTGTTTTTT.